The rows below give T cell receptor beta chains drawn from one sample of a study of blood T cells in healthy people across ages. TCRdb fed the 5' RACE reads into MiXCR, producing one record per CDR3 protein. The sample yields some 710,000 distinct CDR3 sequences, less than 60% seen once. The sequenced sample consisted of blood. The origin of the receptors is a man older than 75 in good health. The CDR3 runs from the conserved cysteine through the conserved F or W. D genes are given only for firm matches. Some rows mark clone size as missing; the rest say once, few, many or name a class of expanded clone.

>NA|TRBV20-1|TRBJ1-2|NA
CSASALGAGYTF
TGCAGTGCTAGTGCCCTCGGGGCCGGCTACACCTTC
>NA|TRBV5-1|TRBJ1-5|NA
CASSPRGGADQPQHF
TGCGCCAGCAGCCCGCGAGGGGGGGCGGATCAGCCCCAGCATTTT
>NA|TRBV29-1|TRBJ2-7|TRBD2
CSAQTSGINNEQYF
TGCAGCGCCCAGACTAGCGGGATAAACAATGAGCAGTACTTC
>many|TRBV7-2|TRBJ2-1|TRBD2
CASSTPPGGNYNEQFF
TGTGCCAGCAGCACCCCTCCGGGAGGAAACTACAATGAGCAGTTCTTC
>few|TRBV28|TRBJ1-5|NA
CASTGGNRPPQHF
TGTGCCAGCACTGGGGGGAACAGGCCGCCCCAGCATTTT
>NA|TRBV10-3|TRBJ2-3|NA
CAISEKGGLSTDTQYF
TGTGCCATCAGTGAGAAAGGCGGGCTGAGCACAGATACGCAGTATTTT
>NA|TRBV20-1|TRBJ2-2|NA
CSASFSGTPNANTGELFF
TGCAGTGCTAGCTTCTCCGGGACACCTAACGCGAACACCGGGGAGCTGTTTTTT
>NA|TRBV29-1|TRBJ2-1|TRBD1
CSVHQGAFPFF
TGCAGCGTTCATCAGGGGGCGTTTCCGTTCTTC
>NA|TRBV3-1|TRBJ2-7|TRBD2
CASSPIILAGGRGDEQYF
TGTGCCAGCAGCCCCATAATTCTCGCGGGAGGCCGGGGCGACGAGCAGTACTTC
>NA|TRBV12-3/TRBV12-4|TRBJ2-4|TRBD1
CASRPGQGRAKNIQYF
TGTGCCAGCAGACCGGGACAGGGAAGAGCCAAAAACATTCAGTACTTC
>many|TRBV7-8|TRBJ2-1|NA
CASVATSYNEQFF
TGTGCCAGCGTAGCGACTTCCTACAATGAGCAGTTCTTC
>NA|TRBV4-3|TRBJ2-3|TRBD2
CASSQGIGGSGTDTQYF
TGCGCCAGCAGCCAAGGAATCGGGGGGTCGGGCACAGATACGCAGTATTTT
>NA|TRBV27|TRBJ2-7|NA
CASSRTPSGYEQYF
TGTGCCAGCAGTCGGACACCCTCTGGGTACGAGCAGTACTTC
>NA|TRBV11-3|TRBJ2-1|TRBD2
CASSGGTSGRECEQFF
TGTGCCAGCAGCGGAGGGACTAGCGGGAGGGAATGCGAGCAGTTCTTC
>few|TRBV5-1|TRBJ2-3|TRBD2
CASSLSLAGTTDTQYF
TGCGCCAGCAGCTTGTCGCTAGCGGGCACCACAGATACGCAGTATTTT
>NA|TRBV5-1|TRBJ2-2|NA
CASSFVMGGQNTGELFF
TGCGCCAGCAGCTTCGTGATGGGCGGACAGAACACCGGGGAGCTGTTTTTT
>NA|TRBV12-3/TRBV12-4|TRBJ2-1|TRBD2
CASSLLVTSGIRNEQFF
TGTGCCAGCAGTTTGCTCGTGACTAGCGGGATTCGGAATGAGCAGTTCTTC
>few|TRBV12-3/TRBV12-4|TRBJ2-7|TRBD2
CASSLRTSGAYEQYF
TGTGCCAGCAGTCTCAGGACTAGCGGGGCCTACGAGCAGTACTTC
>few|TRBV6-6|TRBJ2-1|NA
CASSSRGYNEQFF
TGTGCCAGCAGTTCCCGGGGCTACAATGAGCAGTTCTTC
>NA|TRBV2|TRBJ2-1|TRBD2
CASSDIGLSGGNNEQFF
TGTGCCAGCAGTGATATCGGATTGTCGGGGGGAAACAATGAGCAGTTCTTC
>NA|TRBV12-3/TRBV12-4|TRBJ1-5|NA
CASSLAEQPQHF
TGTGCCAGCAGTTTAGCCGAACAGCCCCAGCATTTT
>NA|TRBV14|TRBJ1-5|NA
CASSAAGQYQPQHF
TGTGCCAGCAGCGCTGCTGGTCAGTATCAGCCCCAGCATTTT
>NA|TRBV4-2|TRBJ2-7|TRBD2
CASSQERSVFGLAGAYEQYF
TGTGCCAGCAGCCAAGAAAGGTCGGTATTTGGGCTAGCGGGAGCATACGAGCAGTACTTC
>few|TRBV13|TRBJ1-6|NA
CASSLGVSLASPLHF
TGTGCCAGCAGCTTAGGGGTTAGTTTGGCTTCACCCCTCCACTTT
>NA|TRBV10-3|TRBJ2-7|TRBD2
CAISRLAGGHYEQYF
TGTGCCATCAGTAGACTAGCGGGAGGCCACTACGAGCAGTACTTC
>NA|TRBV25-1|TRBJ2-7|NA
CASSEYSGGHYEQYF
TGTGCCAGCAGTGAATATTCGGGGGGCCACTACGAGCAGTACTTC
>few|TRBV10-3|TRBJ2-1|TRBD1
CAMRQGVDTDEQFF
TGTGCCATGCGACAGGGGGTTGATACCGATGAGCAGTTCTTC
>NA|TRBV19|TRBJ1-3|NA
CASSQTEGLGNTIYF
TGTGCCAGTAGCCAAACGGAGGGGCTTGGAAACACCATATATTTT
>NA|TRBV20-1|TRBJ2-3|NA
CSARVAAGNAYTQYF
TGCAGTGCTAGAGTCGCTGCGGGAAACGCTTATACGCAGTATTTT
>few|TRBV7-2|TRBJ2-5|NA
CASSLVGANQETQYF
TGTGCCAGCAGCTTAGTGGGAGCCAACCAAGAGACCCAGTACTTC
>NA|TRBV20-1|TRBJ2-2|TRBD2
CSAMGLAGDLGTGELFF
TGCAGTGCTATGGGACTAGCGGGAGATTTAGGCACCGGGGAGCTGTTTTTT
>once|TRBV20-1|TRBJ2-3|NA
CSADTKGLADTQYF
TGCAGTGCCGATACCAAGGGGCTTGCAGATACGCAGTATTTT
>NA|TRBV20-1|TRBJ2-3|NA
CSAPRPGTDTQYF
TGCAGTGCTCCACGCCCAGGGACAGATACGCAGTATTTT
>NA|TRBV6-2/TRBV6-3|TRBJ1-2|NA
CASGGYYGYTF
TGTGCCAGCGGCGGATACTATGGCTACACCTTC
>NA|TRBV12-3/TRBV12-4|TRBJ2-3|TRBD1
CASSPTGVRTDTEYF
TGTGCCAGCAGTCCGACAGGGGTTCGCACAGATACGGAGTATTTT
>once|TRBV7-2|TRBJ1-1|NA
CASSLRGSGAVGNTEAFF
TGTGCCAGCAGCTTAAGGGGTAGCGGCGCGGTCGGGAACACTGAAGCTTTCTTT
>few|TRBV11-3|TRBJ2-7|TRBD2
CASSLGGTSGKYEQYF
TGTGCCAGCAGCTTAGGGGGGACTAGCGGAAAATACGAGCAGTACTTC
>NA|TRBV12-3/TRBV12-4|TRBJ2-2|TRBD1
CASSLDGTGPGELFF
TGTGCCAGCAGTTTAGATGGGACAGGGCCCGGGGAGCTGTTTTTT